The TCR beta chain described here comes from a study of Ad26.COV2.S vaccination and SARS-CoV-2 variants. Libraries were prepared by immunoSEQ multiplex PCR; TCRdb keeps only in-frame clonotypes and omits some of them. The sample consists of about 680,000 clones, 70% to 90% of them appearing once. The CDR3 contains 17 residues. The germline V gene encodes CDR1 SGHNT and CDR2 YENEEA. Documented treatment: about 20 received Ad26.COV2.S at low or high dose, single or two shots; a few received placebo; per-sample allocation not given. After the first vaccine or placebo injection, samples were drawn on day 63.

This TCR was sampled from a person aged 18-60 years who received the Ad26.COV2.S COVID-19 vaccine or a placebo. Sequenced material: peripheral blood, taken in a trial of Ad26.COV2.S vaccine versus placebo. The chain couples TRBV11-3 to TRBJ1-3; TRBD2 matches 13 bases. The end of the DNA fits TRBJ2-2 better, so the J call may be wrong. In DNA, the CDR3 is TGTGCCAGCAGCTTAAGACTAGCGGGAGGGAACACCGGGGAGCTGTTTTTT. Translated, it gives CASSLRLAGGNTGELFF.